This TCR beta chain was recovered during a study of cytomegalovirus exposure and HLA in healthy donors. About this clone itself: What it binds is not known.

Study outcomes and limitations: Some TCR beta chains (approximately 180 of them) were listed as cytomegalovirus-associated. Rare sequences made up most TCRs, while some public TCRs were found in many donors. The sole available immune exposure information was CMV serostatus. Later analysis demonstrated an association between a missense DCLRE1C variant and TCR beta V- and J-gene trimming.

The PCR was carried out with 60 Vbeta primers and 13 Jbeta primers. Using immunoSEQ multiplex PCR, the repertoire was profiled, and TCRdb retains in-frame clones only, with some absent. The table lists around 150,000 clones, about 60% of them singletons. There are 17 residues in the CDR3. V shed 1 base, J shed 1 base, and the junction held 4 bases outside the gene matches. Germline V gives CDR1 SGHRS, CDR2 YFSETQ. What was sequenced was PBMCs. V usage is TRBV5-1 and J usage is TRBJ2-2; 10 bases align to TRBD1. The sequence came from a woman aged 60-75 years in good health and CMV-seropositive. CDR3 sequence reads: CASSLRTGGWNTGELFF. The CDR3 region has the DNA TGCGCCAGCAGCTTGCGGACAGGGGGATGGAACACCGGGGAGCTGTTTTTT.